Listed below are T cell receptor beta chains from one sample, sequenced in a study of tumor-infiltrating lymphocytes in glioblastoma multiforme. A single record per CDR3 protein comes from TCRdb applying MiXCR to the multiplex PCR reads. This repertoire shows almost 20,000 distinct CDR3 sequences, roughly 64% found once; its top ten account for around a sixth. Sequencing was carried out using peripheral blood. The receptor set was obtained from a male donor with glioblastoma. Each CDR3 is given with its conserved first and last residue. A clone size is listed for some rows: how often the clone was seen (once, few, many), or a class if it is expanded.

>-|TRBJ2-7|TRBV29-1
CSPTESVDEQYF
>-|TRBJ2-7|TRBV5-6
CASSLAFQGYEQYF
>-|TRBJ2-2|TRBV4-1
CASSQESGLAATVELLF
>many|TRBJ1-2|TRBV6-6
CASSYAYRVTHGYTF
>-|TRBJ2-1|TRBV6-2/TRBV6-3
CANRAGTSAYNEQFF
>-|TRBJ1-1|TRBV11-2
CASSLWSGQVGAFF
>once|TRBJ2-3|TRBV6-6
CANRTTDWSTNTQYF
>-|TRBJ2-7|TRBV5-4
CASSFLGHDLSYEQYF
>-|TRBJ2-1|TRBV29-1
CSGGEGVRNNKQFF
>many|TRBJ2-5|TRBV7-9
CASSLEEYQETQYF
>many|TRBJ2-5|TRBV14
CASSQERTWGTQYF
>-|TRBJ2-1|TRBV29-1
CSVTGPASNEQFF
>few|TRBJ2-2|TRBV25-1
CASSPTGGPNTGELFF